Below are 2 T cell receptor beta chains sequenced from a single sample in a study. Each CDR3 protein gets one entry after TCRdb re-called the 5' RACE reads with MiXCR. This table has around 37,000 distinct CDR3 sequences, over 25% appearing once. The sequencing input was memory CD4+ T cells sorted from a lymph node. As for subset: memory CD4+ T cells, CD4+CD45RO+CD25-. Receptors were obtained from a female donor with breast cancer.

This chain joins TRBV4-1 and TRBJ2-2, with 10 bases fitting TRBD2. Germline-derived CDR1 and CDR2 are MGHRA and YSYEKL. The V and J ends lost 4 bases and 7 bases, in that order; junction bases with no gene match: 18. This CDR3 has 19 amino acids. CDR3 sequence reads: CASSRHPTLAGEEGGELFF. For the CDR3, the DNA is TGCGCCAGCAGCCGCCACCCCACTCTAGCGGGGGAGGAGGGCGGGGAGCTGTTTTTT.

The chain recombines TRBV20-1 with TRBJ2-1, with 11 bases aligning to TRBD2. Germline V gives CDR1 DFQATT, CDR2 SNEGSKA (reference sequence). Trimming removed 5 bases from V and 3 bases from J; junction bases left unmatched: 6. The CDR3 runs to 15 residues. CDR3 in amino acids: CSALALAGGYNEQFF. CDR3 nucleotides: TGCAGTGCTTTGGCGCTAGCGGGAGGCTACAATGAGCAGTTCTTC.